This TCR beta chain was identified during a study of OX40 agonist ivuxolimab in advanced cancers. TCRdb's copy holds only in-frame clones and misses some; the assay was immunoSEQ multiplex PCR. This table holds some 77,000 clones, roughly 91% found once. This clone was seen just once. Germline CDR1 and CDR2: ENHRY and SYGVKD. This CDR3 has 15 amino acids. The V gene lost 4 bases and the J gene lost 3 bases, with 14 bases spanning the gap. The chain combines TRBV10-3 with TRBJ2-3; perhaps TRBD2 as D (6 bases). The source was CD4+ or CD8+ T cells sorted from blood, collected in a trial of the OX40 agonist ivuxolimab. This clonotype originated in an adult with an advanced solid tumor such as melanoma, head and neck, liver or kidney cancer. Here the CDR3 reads CAISAEAGYTDTQYF. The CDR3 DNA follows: TGTGCCATCAGTGCGGAGGCGGGATATACAGATACGCAGTATTTT.